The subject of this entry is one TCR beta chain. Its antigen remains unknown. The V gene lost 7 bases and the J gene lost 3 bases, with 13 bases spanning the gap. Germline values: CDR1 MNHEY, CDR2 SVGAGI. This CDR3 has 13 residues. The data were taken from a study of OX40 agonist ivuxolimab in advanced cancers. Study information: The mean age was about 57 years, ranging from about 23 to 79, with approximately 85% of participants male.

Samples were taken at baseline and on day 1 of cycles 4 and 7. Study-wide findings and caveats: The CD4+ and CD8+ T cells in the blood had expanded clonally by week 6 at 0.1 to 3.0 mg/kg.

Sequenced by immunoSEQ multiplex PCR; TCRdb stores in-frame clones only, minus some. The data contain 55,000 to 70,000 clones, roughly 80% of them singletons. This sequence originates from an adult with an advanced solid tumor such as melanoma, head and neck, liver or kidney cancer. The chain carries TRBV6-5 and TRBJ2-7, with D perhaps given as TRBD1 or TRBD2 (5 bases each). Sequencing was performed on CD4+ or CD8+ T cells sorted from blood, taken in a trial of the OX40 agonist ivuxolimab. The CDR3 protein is CASKRGVVYEQYF. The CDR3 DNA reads TGTGCCAGCAAACGAGGGGTAGTCTACGAGCAGTACTTC.